A single sample gave rise to the 27 T cell receptor beta chains below, sequenced in a study of cytomegalovirus exposure and HLA in healthy donors. The PCR employed 60 Vbeta primers together with 13 Jbeta primers. The table came from immunoSEQ multiplex PCR; TCRdb's copy has only in-frame clones and leaves some out. The profile shows some 150,000 clones, about four fifths of them singletons. The sequenced sample consisted of PBMCs. These receptors were collected from a man aged 50 to 59 in good health and CMV-seropositive.

The V call is TRBV5-4, the J call TRBJ2-7; 10 bases agree with TRBD2. Germline assignment: CDR1 SGHNT and CDR2 YYREEE (reference sequence). The trim removed 0 bases at V and 4 bases at J, leaving 4 bases unmatched. The CDR3 has 15 amino acids. The CDR3 here is CASSLDSGRMYEQYF. Written as DNA, the CDR3 is TGTGCCAGCAGCTTGGATAGCGGGAGGATGTACGAGCAGTACTTC.

The rearrangement joins TRBV6-6 to TRBJ1-5, with TRBD1 matching over 8 bases. V lost 5 bases to trimming and J lost 9 bases; unmatched junction nucleotides: 9. Germline V lookup: CDR1 MNHNY, CDR2 SVGAGI (reference sequence). This CDR3 is built from 14 residues. CDR3 in DNA: TGTGCCAGCAGTCATCAGGGGGCTTCTGGGCCCCAGCATTTT. This encodes CASSHQGASGPQHF.

This clone was found once. The V call is TRBV4-1, the J call TRBJ2-7, with TRBD2 identical over 7 bases. This CDR3 is built from 15 residues. Trimming at V came to 2 bases and at J to 7 bases, leaving 11 bases not matched to a gene. In germline, CDR1 is MGHRA, CDR2 YSYEKL. The CDR3 DNA reads TGCGCCAGCAGCCAAATTTTGGGGGGGGTCTGGGAGCAGTACTTC. Translating gives CASSQILGGVWEQYF.

This clone has more than one count but fewer than ten. This chain joins TRBV5-1 and TRBJ1-1; 7 bases map to TRBD1. Germline V gene lookup returns CDR1 SGHRS and CDR2 YFSETQ. The junction had 6 bases not matched to a gene; V was cut back by 3 bases and J by 7 bases. There are 13 residues in the CDR3. This chain's CDR3 is CASSYQGEGEAFF. The DNA of the CDR3 is TGCGCCAGCAGCTATCAGGGGGAAGGTGAAGCTTTCTTT.

V and J are TRBV28 and TRBJ2-7; 11 nucleotides agree with TRBD2. Per the germline V gene, CDR1 is MDHEN and CDR2 is SYDVKM. V was clipped by 4 bases and J by 6 bases; unmatched bases: 2. The CDR3 spans 13 residues. The chain's CDR3 is CASSWGTSGEQYF. CDR3 DNA sequence: TGTGCCAGCAGTTGGGGGACTAGCGGCGAGCAGTACTTC.

J is TRBJ2-7 and V is TRBV7-2, with TRBD1 identical over 7 bases. J was trimmed by 1 base and V by 5 bases; bases with no gene match: 5. This CDR3 has 14 residues. Per germline, CDR1 SGHTA and CDR2 FQGNSA. The CDR3 spells CASSPRDRSYEQYF. CDR3 nucleotides: TGTGCCAGCAGCCCCCGGGACAGATCCTACGAGCAGTACTTC.

The chain links TRBV5-5 to TRBJ2-1; the match to TRBD2 covers 14 bases. The CDR3 is 19 residues long. Looked up from germline, CDR1 is SGHKS and CDR2 is YYEKEE (reference sequence). V dropped 4 bases and J dropped 2; count of bases not matched to a gene: 11. CDR3 loop: CASSDPGTSGSSPYNEQFF. The CDR3, as DNA: TGTGCCAGCAGCGATCCCGGGACTAGCGGGAGTTCTCCCTACAATGAGCAGTTCTTC.

The table lists this clone with a few counts. The gene calls are TRBV9 and TRBJ1-4; TRBD1 matches 9 bases. Unmatched junction bases numbered 3, after V lost 3 bases and J lost 6 bases. The CDR3 sequence is 14 residues long. Germline lookup yields CDR1 SGDLS and CDR2 YYNGEE. The CDR3 region is CASSAQGAYEKLFF. Written as DNA, the CDR3 is TGTGCCAGCAGCGCACAGGGGGCTTATGAAAAACTGTTTTTT.

The table lists this clone with a count of one. This CDR3 is CASGSGSYEQYF. CDR3 in DNA: TGTGCCAGCGGTAGCGGGAGTTACGAGCAGTACTTC. The chain links TRBV6-6 to TRBJ2-7, with 9 positions matching TRBD2. The germline CDR1 and CDR2 sequences are MNHNY and SVGAGI (reference sequence). CDR3 length equals 12 residues. V was pared by 8 bases and J by 4 bases, with 3 bases of the junction left unmatched.

CDR3 coding DNA: TGCAGCGTCGTGGACAGGGGTACTGAAGCTTTCTTT. Translating gives CSVVDRGTEAFF. V and J are TRBV29-1 and TRBJ1-1, with TRBD1 matching over 9 bases. Trimming cost V 6 bases and J 5 bases; bases outside gene matches: 4. The germline V gene has CDR1 SQVTM and CDR2 ANQGSEA. CDR3 length: 12 amino acids.

This sequence joins TRBV18 and TRBJ1-4; unclear D gene. The CDR3 sequence is 14 residues long. Germline CDR1 and CDR2: KGHSH and LQKENI. The V gene lost 4 bases and the J gene lost 7 bases, with 13 bases spanning the gap. CDR3 nucleotide sequence: TGTGCCAGCTCACGCGGGATTTCGGGTGAAAAACTGTTTTTT. As protein: CASSRGISGEKLFF.

There are a few counts of this clone. This chain uses TRBV30 with TRBJ2-1, with TRBD2 matching over 10 bases. The CDR3 is 17 amino acids. J lost 8 bases, V lost 0 bases, and 13 bases had no gene match. Germline V gene sequence: CDR1 GTSNPN, CDR2 SVGIG (reference sequence). CDR3 residues: CAWSVGLRVAGGDEQFF. DNA for the CDR3: TGTGCCTGGAGTGTTGGACTCCGGGTAGCGGGGGGAGATGAGCAGTTCTTC.

The chain recombines TRBV5-4 with TRBJ2-1, with D possibly TRBD2 on 6 matching bases. Between the trimmed V and J ends, which lost 7 bases and 4 bases, there was a span of 15 bases. This CDR3 is built from 14 residues. Per germline, CDR1 SGHNT and CDR2 YYREEE (reference sequence). In nucleotides, the CDR3 is TGTGCCAGCGGGGGAGGCCAGGCATACAATGAGCAGTTCTTC. Its translation: CASGGGQAYNEQFF.

The chain couples TRBV28 to TRBJ2-7; no clear D gene. There are 12 residues in the CDR3. V lost 4 bases and J lost 3, with 7 bases in between. Germline-derived CDR1 and CDR2 are MDHEN and SYDVKM. CDR3 sequence: CASSYSVYEQYF. CDR3 bases: TGTGCCAGCAGTTATTCAGTCTACGAGCAGTACTTC.

Only a few counts were recorded for this clone. The rearrangement joins TRBV23-1 to TRBJ2-7; perhaps TRBD1 as D (6 bases). TRBV23-1 falls under the ORF class, with uncertain function. Trimming removed 0 bases at V and 5 bases at J, with 11 bases between. This CDR3 spans 14 amino acids. This CDR3 is CASSQSPRGNEQYF. CDR3 DNA: TGCGCCAGCAGTCAATCCCCCAGGGGCAACGAGCAGTACTTC.

This clone was seen just once. V gene TRBV12-2 combines with J gene TRBJ2-5; TRBD2 reflects the table's D call only, with no check against the DNA. TRBV12-2 is noted as a pseudogene. This CDR3 contains 17 residues. Here the CDR3 DNA reads TGTGCAAGTCGCTTGGGTGGGTACTGTAGCGGGAGCTGGGAGCAGTACTTC. It codes for CASRLGGYCSGSWEQYF.

The chain joins TRBV6-7 to TRBJ1-1, with TRBD1 identical over 9 bases. TRBV6-7 is treated as an ORF (open reading frame) with a function not yet certain. The CDR3 runs 17 residues. The ends lost 1 base at V and 0 bases at J; junction bases unmatched: 6. CDR3 protein: CASSYYTGGAMNTEAFF. CDR3 nucleotide sequence: TGTGCCAGCAGTTACTACACAGGGGGCGCTATGAACACTGAAGCTTTCTTT.

The V call is TRBV2, the J call TRBJ2-7, with a weak D call TRBD1 (5 bases). V shed 0 bases and J shed 3 bases, with 9 bases lying between them. This CDR3 spans 14 amino acids. CDR1 and CDR2 from the germline V gene are SNHLY and FYNNEI. CDR3 coding DNA: TGTGCCAGCAGTGAAGCTGCAGGGTTCTACGAGCAGTACTTC. This translates into CASSEAAGFYEQYF.

This chain uses TRBV7-2 with TRBJ2-2; perhaps TRBD2 as D (7 bases). CDR1 and CDR2 (germline): SGHTA, FQGNSA. Trimming shortened V by 5 bases and J by 4 bases, and 20 bases separated the two germline ends. There are 17 residues in the CDR3. The CDR3 nucleotides are TGTGCCAGCAGCGAGGGGGGACTAAGGGGGTTCACCGGGGAGCTGTTTTTT. Translation: CASSEGGLRGFTGELFF.

V gene TRBV7-9 combines with J gene TRBJ2-1, with a weak D call TRBD1 (6 bases). The V and J ends lost 5 bases and 2 bases respectively, with 19 bases between them. This CDR3 has 17 amino acids. CDR1 SEHNR and CDR2 FQNEAQ come from the germline V gene (reference sequence). In DNA form, the CDR3 reads TGTGCCAGCAGCCCCGCCGTCGGACAGCAGACCTACAATGAGCAGTTCTTC. Encoded protein: CASSPAVGQQTYNEQFF. The full variable domain, completed using reference TRBV7-9 and TRBJ2-1, is DTGVSQNPRHKITKRGQNVTFRCDPISEHNRLYWYRQTLGQGPEFLTYFQNEAQLEKSRLLSDRFSAERPKGSFSTLEIQRTEQGDSAMYLCASSPAVGQQTYNEQFFGPGTRLTVL.

This chain links TRBV5-1 with TRBJ2-1, with 10 bases that match TRBD1. Unmatched junction bases numbered 6, after V lost 4 bases and J lost 5 bases. Germline lookup yields CDR1 SGHRS and CDR2 YFSETQ. The CDR3 length is 15 residues. CDR3 region: CASSLRTGGNNEQFF. The CDR3 DNA is TGCGCCAGCAGCCTACGGACAGGGGGGAACAATGAGCAGTTCTTC.

The J gene is TRBJ2-5, the V gene TRBV13; 10 nucleotides line up with TRBD2. CDR1 is PRHDT and CDR2 is FYEKMQ in the germline V gene (reference sequence). J gave up 5 bases and V 5 bases, and 5 bases lay outside the gene matches. The CDR3 length is 14 residues. CDR3 coding DNA: TGTGCCAGCAGCACCTCGACTAGCGGGGAGACCCAGTACTTC. Translating it yields CASSTSTSGETQYF. Looking up the rest from reference TRBV13 and TRBJ2-5 gives the full variable domain: AAGVIQSPRHLIKEKRETATLKCYPIPRHDTVYWYQQGPGQDPQFLISFYEKMQSDKGSIPDRFSAQQFSDYHSELNMSSLELGDSALYFCASSTSTSGETQYFGPGTRLLVL.

This clone was recorded only once. The chain joins TRBV5-8 to TRBJ1-5; no firm D call. The length of the CDR3 is 17 residues. Germline V gene sequence: CDR1 SGHTS, CDR2 YDEGEE. Trimming removed 1 base at V and 5 bases at J, with 19 bases between. The CDR3 is CASSLSVRARSDQPQHF. The CDR3 DNA reads TGTGCCAGCAGCTTGTCCGTGAGGGCTCGGTCAGATCAGCCCCAGCATTTT.

This chain joins TRBV18 and TRBJ2-2; TRBD2 agrees at 10 bases. The germline V gene has CDR1 KGHSH and CDR2 LQKENI. V lost 2 bases and J lost 4; bases outside the gene matches: 1. The CDR3 totals 15 residues. The CDR3 bases are TGTGCCAGCTCACCAGCTAGCGGGAGCACCGGGGAGCTGTTTTTT. Encoded protein: CASSPASGSTGELFF.

This clone was found once. In nucleotides, the CDR3 is TGCAGCGTTGAAGTCACAGTTGGGCCGGACGAGCAGTACTTC. The encoded protein is CSVEVTVGPDEQYF. The rearrangement uses TRBV29-1 and TRBJ2-7, with D unclear. CDR1 and CDR2 (germline): SQVTM, ANQGSEA. The CDR3 runs to 14 residues. Trimming cost V 1 base and J 5 bases, with 15 bases left between them.

This chain joins TRBV30 and TRBJ1-2; TRBD1 matches at 7 bases. The CDR3 extends over 13 amino acids. The J segment lost 10 bases and the V segment lost 4 bases, leaving 12 bases of the junction unmatched. Germline CDR1 is GTSNPN and CDR2 is SVGIG (reference sequence). The CDR3 protein is CAWTLTGKGVYTF. CDR3 DNA sequence: TGTGCCTGGACACTGACAGGGAAAGGCGTCTACACCTTC.

J is TRBJ2-2 and V is TRBV10-3, with 8 bases that match TRBD1. From germline, CDR1 is ENHRY and CDR2 SYGVKD. V trimming: 5 bases; J trimming: 6 bases; junction bases outside the gene matches: 5. The CDR3 is 14 amino acids. CDR3 coding DNA: TGTGCCATCAGTCCGACAGGGGTCGCCGGGGAGCTGTTTTTT. Translation gives CAISPTGVAGELFF.